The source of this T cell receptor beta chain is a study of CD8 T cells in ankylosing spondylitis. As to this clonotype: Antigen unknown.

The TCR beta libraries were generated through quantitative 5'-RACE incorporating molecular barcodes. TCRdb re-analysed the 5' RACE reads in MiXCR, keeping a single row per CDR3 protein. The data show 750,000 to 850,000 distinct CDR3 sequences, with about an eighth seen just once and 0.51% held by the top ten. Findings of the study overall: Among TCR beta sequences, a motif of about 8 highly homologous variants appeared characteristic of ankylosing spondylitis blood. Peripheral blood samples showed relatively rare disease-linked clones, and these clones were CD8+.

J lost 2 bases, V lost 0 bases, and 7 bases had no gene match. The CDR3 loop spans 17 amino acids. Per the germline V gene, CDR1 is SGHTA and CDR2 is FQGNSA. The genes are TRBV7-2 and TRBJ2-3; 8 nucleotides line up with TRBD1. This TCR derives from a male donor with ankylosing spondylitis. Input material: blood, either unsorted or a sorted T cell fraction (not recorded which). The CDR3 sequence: CASSLASTGVSTDTQYF. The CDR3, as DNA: TGTGCCAGCAGCTTAGCGTCGACAGGGGTGTCCACAGATACGCAGTATTTT.